Listed here are 13 T cell receptor beta chains from one sample, sequenced in a study of sequential checkpoint blockade in melanoma. Produced via immunoSEQ multiplex PCR; TCRdb's table is partial and in-frame only. The sample includes under 25,000 clones, just under 75% seen only once; the top ten take roughly 22%. The treatment here: randomized to nivolumab then ipilimumab (arm A) or the reverse (arm B). The source material was CD8+ T cells sorted from blood (inferred from file names), sampled from a patient given nivolumab and ipilimumab in sequence. These receptors all stem from a human donor with melanoma.

J is TRBJ1-1 and V is TRBV4-2; TRBD1 aligns across 8 bases. The germline V gene encodes CDR1 LGHNA and CDR2 YNFKEQ. V lost 0 bases, J lost 1 base, and 10 bases stayed unmatched. CDR3 length equals 18 residues. The CDR3 spells CASSQEAKVTGGNTEAFF. DNA of the CDR3: TGTGCCAGCAGCCAAGAAGCCAAAGTTACAGGGGGGAACACTGAAGCTTTCTTT.

There are a few counts of this clone. J is TRBJ1-2 and V is TRBV13; TRBD1 agrees at 8 bases. V lost 5 bases, J lost 4 bases, and 3 bases stayed unmatched. CDR1 is PRHDT, CDR2 FYEKMQ, per germline (reference sequence). The CDR3 has 13 amino acids. CDR3 loop: CASSAGTGYGYTF. The DNA of the CDR3 is TGTGCCAGCAGCGCAGGGACAGGCTATGGCTACACCTTC.

This clone was counted once. The chain recombines TRBV28 with TRBJ2-3, with TRBD1 identical over 7 bases. Germline trimming cut 5 bases from V and 2 bases from J; bases unmatched to any gene: 7. The CDR3 has 15 amino acids. From germline, CDR1 is MDHEN and CDR2 SYDVKM. This chain's CDR3 is CASSPPGTVTDTQYF. The CDR3 nucleotides are TGTGCCAGCAGTCCGCCCGGGACAGTCACAGATACGCAGTATTTT.

V is TRBV6-7 and J is TRBJ2-7, with 9 bases that match TRBD1. TRBV6-7 is an open reading frame whose function is uncertain. The CDR3 length is 18 residues. Losses at the gene ends were 0 bases for V and 3 bases for J; bases not matched to a gene: 12. The CDR3 loop reads CASSYSINFWGQGYEQYF. CDR3 nucleotide sequence: TGTGCCAGCAGTTACTCGATAAATTTTTGGGGACAGGGCTACGAGCAGTACTTC.

This clone was seen a handful of times. This chain links TRBV4-3 with TRBJ2-1; a weak D match, TRBD2 (6 bases). Germline V CDR1 and CDR2: LGHNA, YSLEER. Trimming pared 2 bases from V and 2 bases from J, leaving 16 bases between. This CDR3 region has 17 residues. CDR3 nucleotide sequence: TGCGCCAGCAGCCAACGCTTTATAGCGGAGACCTACAATGAGCAGTTCTTC. This codes for CASSQRFIAETYNEQFF.

This clone came up a few times. The chain combines TRBV6-5 with TRBJ2-7; 8 nucleotides align to TRBD1. J was trimmed by 4 bases and V by 4 bases; bases with no gene match: 12. Germline V gene lookup returns CDR1 MNHEY and CDR2 SVGAGI. This CDR3 has 16 amino acids. The CDR3 nucleotides read TGTGCCAGCAGTTCGTTCCCCCAGGGGGCGGATTACGAGCAGTACTTC. Translation gives CASSSFPQGADYEQYF.

This chain connects TRBV2 to TRBJ2-2; no firm D call. The CDR3 length is 15 residues. Germline CDR1 SNHLY, CDR2 FYNNEI. Trimming stripped 3 bases from V and 4 bases from J, with 12 bases between. The CDR3 DNA reads as TGTGCCAGCAGTGAGTCTACTTTTAGCACCGGGGAGCTGTTTTTT. Encoded protein: CASSESTFSTGELFF.

The rearrangement uses TRBV5-1 and TRBJ1-1; a weak D match, TRBD1 (6 bases). Germline V lookup: CDR1 SGHRS, CDR2 YFSETQ. The CDR3 contains 14 residues. The ends were cut back, 4 bases at V and 4 bases at J, with 14 bases in the middle. In DNA form, the CDR3 reads TGCGCCAGCAGCCCAAACAGGGCGGCCACTGAAGCTTTCTTT. Translating it yields CASSPNRAATEAFF.

This sequence joins TRBV4-3 and TRBJ2-1, with 13 bases matching TRBD2. From germline, CDR1 is LGHNA and CDR2 YSLEER. V gave up 4 bases and J gave up 8 bases; unmatched junction bases: 5. The CDR3 runs 15 residues. CDR3 DNA: TGCGCCAGCAGCCCCGGGACTAGCGGGACCTATGAGCAGTTCTTC. This codes for CASSPGTSGTYEQFF.

V gene TRBV7-9 combines with J gene TRBJ1-2; no reliable D call. The V and J ends lost 1 base and 8 bases respectively, with 11 bases between them. The CDR3 contains 13 residues. The germline gives CDR1 SEHNR, CDR2 FQNEAQ (reference sequence). Written as DNA, the CDR3 is TGTGCCAGCAGCTTAGGGGTAACTATAGGCTACACCTTC. It encodes CASSLGVTIGYTF.

J is TRBJ2-3 and V is TRBV6-1; 14 bases map to TRBD2. Germline V CDR1 and CDR2: MNHNS, SASEGT. The CDR3 has 15 amino acids. V shed 3 bases, J shed 4 bases, and the junction held 0 bases outside the gene matches. This chain's CDR3 is CASSETSGGADTQYF. The CDR3, as DNA: TGTGCCAGCAGTGAGACTAGCGGGGGGGCAGATACGCAGTATTTT.

The chain employs TRBV4-1 and TRBJ1-5; D is uncertain. CDR3 length: 14 amino acids. The V and J ends lost 1 base and 5 bases respectively, with 9 bases between them. The germline V gene has CDR1 MGHRA and CDR2 YSYEKL. The CDR3 reads CASSQGIGDQPQHF. CDR3 bases: TGCGCCAGCAGCCAAGGGATCGGGGATCAGCCCCAGCATTTT.

The chain has TRBV5-1 and TRBJ2-1, with TRBD1 identical over 8 bases. Germline trimming cut 3 bases from V and 2 bases from J; bases unmatched to any gene: 7. Looked up from germline, CDR1 is SGHRS and CDR2 is YFSETQ. CDR3 length: 16 amino acids. The CDR3, as DNA: TGCGCCAGCAGCTGGGAAGTACAGGGGGCCTACAATGAGCAGTTCTTC. This encodes CASSWEVQGAYNEQFF.